The rows below give T cell receptor beta chains drawn from one sample of a study of T cell responses to AZD1222 COVID-19 vaccine. TCRdb's table, derived via immunoSEQ multiplex PCR, lists solely in-frame clones and lacks some. Among tens of thousands of clones, approximately 88% were seen once, and the ten largest hold 4% to 5%. Sequences were derived from peripheral blood, sampled 28 days after the second AZD1222 dose. The origin of the receptors is an adult who received the AZD1222 COVID-19 vaccine. Both conserved end residues are part of each CDR3. D genes are given only for firm matches. Size is omitted from some rows. Given values are once, few, many or a class for expanded clones.

cdr3_aa cdr3_nt j_call clone_size d_call v_call
CSAGRNYGYTF TGCAGTGCAGGCAGGAACTATGGCTACACCTTC TRBJ1-2 - - TRBV20-1
CASSHTYGQYNEQFF TGTGCCAGCAGCCATACCTACGGACAGTACAATGAGCAGTTCTTC TRBJ2-1 - - TRBV7-3
CASNPGLGHNYGYTF TGTGCCAGTAATCCGGGACTCGGTCATAACTATGGCTACACCTTC TRBJ1-2 - - TRBV19
CASSGSGQGGYGYTF TGTGCCAGCAGCGGATCGGGACAGGGAGGGTATGGCTACACCTTC TRBJ1-2 - TRBD1 TRBV9
CASRKVGTGHSEAFF TGTGCCAGTAGGAAGGTGGGGACAGGGCACTCTGAAGCTTTCTTT TRBJ1-1 once TRBD1 TRBV19
CAWSVQGYYGYTF TGTGCCTGGAGTGTACAGGGCTACTATGGCTACACCTTC TRBJ1-2 - - TRBV30
CASSLEWGTVTGELFF TGCGCCAGCAGCTTGGAGTGGGGCACTGTCACCGGGGAGCTGTTTTTT TRBJ2-2 - - TRBV5-1
CASSLEGVPDTQYF TGTGCCAGCAGCTTGGAAGGGGTACCAGATACGCAGTATTTT TRBJ2-3 - - TRBV5-4
CASSLRDRGDGELFF TGCGCCAGCAGCCTCCGGGACAGGGGCGACGGGGAGCTGTTTTTT TRBJ2-2 - TRBD1 TRBV5-1
CASSIAAGIGNTIYF TGTGCCAGTAGTATTGCGGCAGGGATCGGAAACACCATATATTTT TRBJ1-3 - - TRBV19
CASSQDRGNYGYTF TGTGCCAGCAGTCAAGACAGGGGTAACTATGGCTACACCTTC TRBJ1-2 - TRBD1 TRBV5-6
CASSPLQTGNGELFF TGCGCCAGCAGCCCGTTGCAGACTGGCAACGGGGAGCTGTTTTTT TRBJ2-2 once - TRBV5-1
CASSQVTFSGNTIYF TGCGCCAGCAGCCAAGTCACCTTCTCTGGAAACACCATATATTTT TRBJ1-3 - - TRBV4-1
CASSRDTTSGNTIYF TGTGCCAGCTCACGCGACACCACCTCTGGAAACACCATATATTTT TRBJ1-3 - - TRBV18
CASSTSGGARGEQFF TGTGCCAGCAGTACCAGCGGGGGGGCCAGGGGTGAGCAGTTCTTC TRBJ2-1 - TRBD2 TRBV3-1/TRBV3-2